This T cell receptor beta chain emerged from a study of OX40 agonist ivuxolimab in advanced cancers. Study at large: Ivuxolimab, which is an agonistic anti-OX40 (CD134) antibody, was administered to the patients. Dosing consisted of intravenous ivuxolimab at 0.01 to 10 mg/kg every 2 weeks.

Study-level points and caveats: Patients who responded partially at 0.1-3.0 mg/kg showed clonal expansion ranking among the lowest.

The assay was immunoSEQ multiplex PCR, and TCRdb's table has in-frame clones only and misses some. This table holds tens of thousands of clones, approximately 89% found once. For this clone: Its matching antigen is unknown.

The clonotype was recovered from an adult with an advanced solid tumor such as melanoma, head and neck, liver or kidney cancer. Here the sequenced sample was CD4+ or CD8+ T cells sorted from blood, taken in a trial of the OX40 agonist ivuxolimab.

CDR3: CASSLDGDSNQPQHF. As DNA, the CDR3 is TGCGCCAGCAGCTTGGACGGGGATAGCAATCAGCCCCAGCATTTT. The V call is TRBV5-1, the J call TRBJ1-5; D is undetermined. The V and J ends lost 0 bases and 0 bases respectively, with 7 bases between them. The CDR3 sequence is 15 residues long. Per the germline V gene, CDR1 is SGHRS and CDR2 is YFSETQ. The variable domain in full, completed from reference TRBV5-1 and TRBJ1-5, reads KAGVTQTPRYLIKTRGQQVTLSCSPISGHRSVSWYQQTPGQGLQFLFEYFSETQRNKGNFPGRFSGRQFSNSRSEMNVSTLELGDSALYLCASSLDGDSNQPQHFGDGTRLSIL.